These T cell receptor beta chains were read from a single sample in a study of cytotoxic CD8 clonotypes in ibrutinib-treated CLL. Using immunoSEQ multiplex PCR, the repertoire was profiled, and TCRdb retains in-frame clones only, with some absent. In the table there are about 21,000 clones, about 68% of which are singletons. The sequencing here drew on PBMCs, taken before ibrutinib treatment. The receptor source for this set is a human donor with chronic lymphocytic leukemia. Each CDR3 is given with its conserved first and last residue. The D gene is left open where the match is weak. Expanded clones get a size class; other rows say once, few or many, or leave the size out.

>few|TRBV7-2|-|TRBJ1-4
TGTGCCAGCAGCTTTTGGGGTGAAAAACTGTTTTTT
CASSFWGEKLFF
>once|TRBV7-3|-|TRBJ1-1
TGTGCCAGCAGCTTAGGACTGGGGACTGAAGCTTTCTTT
CASSLGLGTEAFF
>-|TRBV7-9|-|TRBJ1-3
TGTGCCAGCAGCCCGTGGATGGGGGGAAACACCATATATTTT
CASSPWMGGNTIYF
>few|TRBV2|TRBD1|TRBJ2-7
TGTGCCAGCAGTGTGAAGGGACAGGGGGCGGGTGAGCAGTACTTC
CASSVKGQGAGEQYF
>-|TRBV2|TRBD1|TRBJ2-5
TGTGCCAGCAGGGACAGGGGCGGAGAGACCCAGTACTTC
CASRDRGGETQYF
>-|TRBV19|-|TRBJ2-1
TGTGCCAGTAGTGAAGGGGCCCTTGGAGCCAATGAGCAGTTCTTC
CASSEGALGANEQFF
>-|TRBV25-1|-|TRBJ2-6
TGTGCCAGCAGTGTAACAGGGGCCAACGTCCTGACTTTC
CASSVTGANVLTF
>few|TRBV2|-|TRBJ1-2
TGTGCCAGCAGCCCGGGTGGGGACTATGGCTACACCTTC
CASSPGGDYGYTF
>-|TRBV18|-|TRBJ2-7
TGTGCCAGCTCACCACCTTCCGGCTCAGTAACCCACGAGCAGTACTTC
CASSPPSGSVTHEQYF
>-|TRBV28|TRBD1|TRBJ1-2
TGTGCCAGCAACCCGTCCCTGACAGGGCCCTATGGCTACACCTTC
CASNPSLTGPYGYTF
>-|TRBV18|-|TRBJ1-1
TGTGCCAGCTCACCAGCGGGCCGGAACACTGAAGCTTTCTTT
CASSPAGRNTEAFF
>-|TRBV5-1|-|TRBJ2-3
TGCGCCAGCAGCTTGTGGGCAGGCCCCACAGATACGCAGTATTTT
CASSLWAGPTDTQYF
>-|TRBV19|-|TRBJ1-5
TGTGCCAGTATGAAGGGCTTGGGGGCTATTAGCAATCAGCCCCAGCATTTT
CASMKGLGAISNQPQHF
>-|TRBV10-3|-|TRBJ1-4
TGTGCCATCAGTGATGGTTGGGGTAGGGACCATGAAAAACTGTTTTTT
CAISDGWGRDHEKLFF
>-|TRBV10-3|-|TRBJ2-1
TGTGCCATCAGTGACTCTGGGGGCTCCTACAATGAGCAGTTCTTC
CAISDSGGSYNEQFF
>-|TRBV5-1|-|TRBJ2-1
TGCGCCAGCAGCTTCCCCGGGAGTGGCTACAATGAGCAGTTCTTC
CASSFPGSGYNEQFF
>-|TRBV29-1|-|TRBJ2-1
TGCAGCGTTGAAGACCGGGACACATCCTACAATGAGCAGTTCTTC
CSVEDRDTSYNEQFF
>once|TRBV4-2|TRBD1|TRBJ2-2
TGTGCCAGCAGCCAAGATAGCGGGACAGGGGTTTTTGCGAACACCGGGGAGCTGTTTTTT
CASSQDSGTGVFANTGELFF
>-|TRBV4-2|-|TRBJ2-1
TGTGCCAGCAGGCCCCGGGACGGTCAGTTCTTC
CASRPRDGQFF
>-|TRBV5-1|TRBD1|TRBJ1-2
TGCGCCAGCAGCGGGGGGACACGGACAGGGCACGGCTACACCTTC
CASSGGTRTGHGYTF
>-|TRBV18|-|TRBJ2-3
TGTGCCAGCTCACCACCGGGCGGGACTCCAGATACGCAGTATTTT
CASSPPGGTPDTQYF
>-|TRBV27|-|TRBJ2-1
TGTGCCAGCAGTTTATCTTCTAGCCTTGAGCAGTTCTTC
CASSLSSSLEQFF
>-|TRBV6-1|-|TRBJ1-2
TGTGCCAGCAGTGGCCCGACAACCGCGAGGTATGGCTACACCTTC
CASSGPTTARYGYTF
>-|TRBV28|TRBD1|TRBJ1-5
TGTGCCGCCCAGATACCGGGACAGAGGCAGCCCCAGCATTTT
CAAQIPGQRQPQHF
>-|TRBV7-9|-|TRBJ2-5
TGTGCCAGCAGCTTAGAGGGCAGGGCGACCCAGTACTTC
CASSLEGRATQYF
>-|TRBV5-1|-|TRBJ2-7
TGCGCCAGCAGCTTGACAGGGTCCCTAGGCGAGCAGTACTTC
CASSLTGSLGEQYF
>-|TRBV2|-|TRBJ2-7
TGTGCCAGCAGTGAAGTAGGTCACTTACTTTCCTACGAGCAGTACTTC
CASSEVGHLLSYEQYF
>-|TRBV28|TRBD2|TRBJ2-1
TGTGCCAGCAGCCCGACAGCTAGCGGGAGAAGCAATGAGCAGTTCTTC
CASSPTASGRSNEQFF
>few|TRBV7-9|TRBD2|TRBJ2-1
TGTGCCAGCAGCTTAGTTCTAGCGGGGACCAATGAGCAGTTCTTC
CASSLVLAGTNEQFF
>-|TRBV19|-|TRBJ1-5
TGTGCCAGTAGGGGCTTCGTGTCTAGCAATCAGCCCCAGCATTTT
CASRGFVSSNQPQHF
>-|TRBV5-1|TRBD2|TRBJ2-2
TGCGCCAGCAGCCTCCTCGGGATAGCGGGAGTTGGTACCGGGGAGCTGTTTTTT
CASSLLGIAGVGTGELFF
>-|TRBV27|-|TRBJ2-7
TGTGCCAGCAGTTACTCATACTCCTCTGTCTCCTACGAGCAGTACTTC
CASSYSYSSVSYEQYF
>few|TRBV4-2|-|TRBJ2-4
TGTGCCAGCAGCCAAGAGGGTACTAGTTACAAAAACATTCAGTACTTC
CASSQEGTSYKNIQYF
>few|TRBV27|-|TRBJ2-3
TGTGCCAGCAGTTTAAGGGTAGCCACAGATACGCAGTATTTT
CASSLRVATDTQYF
>-|TRBV7-9|TRBD2|TRBJ2-1
TGTGCCAGCAGCTTAGTGGTAGCGGGCATCTACAATGAGCAGTTCTTC
CASSLVVAGIYNEQFF
>medium-sized|TRBV10-3|-|TRBJ2-2
TGTGCCATCATCGGCGGGGAGCTGTTTTTT
CAIIGGELFF
>-|TRBV5-1|-|TRBJ2-7
TGCGCCAGCAGCTCAGACGCCCGGGGGACACTATATTCCTACGAGCAGTACTTC
CASSSDARGTLYSYEQYF
>-|TRBV2|-|TRBJ1-5
TGTGCCAGCAGGGAGGGCTCCCCCCAGCATTTT
CASREGSPQHF
>-|TRBV7-2|-|TRBJ2-7
TGTGCCAGCAGCTTAGGTTACCCCTACGAGCAGTACTTC
CASSLGYPYEQYF
>-|TRBV13|TRBD1|TRBJ2-1
TGTGCCAGCACCCTGGGACAGGGTTACAATGAGCAGTTCTTC
CASTLGQGYNEQFF
>few|TRBV19|-|TRBJ2-7
TGTGCCAGTAGTATTAACGGGAGAATCTACGAGCAGTACTTC
CASSINGRIYEQYF
>-|TRBV4-3|-|TRBJ1-2
TGCGCCAGCAGCCAAGCACGGGGTATCTATGGCTACACCTTC
CASSQARGIYGYTF
>-|TRBV4-1|TRBD2|TRBJ2-7
TGCGCCAGCAGCCAAGATACAGCGGGAAGTCCCTACGAGCAGTACTTC
CASSQDTAGSPYEQYF
>-|TRBV30|-|TRBJ1-2
TGTGCCTGGAGTGTCATTGCCCTGAGGGGACACGGCTACACCTTC
CAWSVIALRGHGYTF
>-|TRBV7-3|TRBD2|TRBJ2-3
TGTGCCAGCAGCTCGGTAGCGGGACGTGCCTCTAGCACAGATACGCAGTATTTT
CASSSVAGRASSTDTQYF